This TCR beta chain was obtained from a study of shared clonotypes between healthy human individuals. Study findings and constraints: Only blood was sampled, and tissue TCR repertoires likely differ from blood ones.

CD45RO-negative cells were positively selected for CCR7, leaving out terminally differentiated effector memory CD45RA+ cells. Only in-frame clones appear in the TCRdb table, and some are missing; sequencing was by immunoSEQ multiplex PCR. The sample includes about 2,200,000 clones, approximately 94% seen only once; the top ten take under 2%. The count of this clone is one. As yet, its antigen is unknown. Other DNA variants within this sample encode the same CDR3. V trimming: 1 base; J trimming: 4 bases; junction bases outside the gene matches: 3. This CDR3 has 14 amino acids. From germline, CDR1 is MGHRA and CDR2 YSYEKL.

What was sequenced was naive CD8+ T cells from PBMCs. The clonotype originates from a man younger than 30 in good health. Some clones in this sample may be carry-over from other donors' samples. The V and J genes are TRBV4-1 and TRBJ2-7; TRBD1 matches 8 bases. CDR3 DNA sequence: TGCGCCAGCAGCCAAGGCGGGACAGGTTACGAGCAGTACTTC. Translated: CASSQGGTGYEQYF.